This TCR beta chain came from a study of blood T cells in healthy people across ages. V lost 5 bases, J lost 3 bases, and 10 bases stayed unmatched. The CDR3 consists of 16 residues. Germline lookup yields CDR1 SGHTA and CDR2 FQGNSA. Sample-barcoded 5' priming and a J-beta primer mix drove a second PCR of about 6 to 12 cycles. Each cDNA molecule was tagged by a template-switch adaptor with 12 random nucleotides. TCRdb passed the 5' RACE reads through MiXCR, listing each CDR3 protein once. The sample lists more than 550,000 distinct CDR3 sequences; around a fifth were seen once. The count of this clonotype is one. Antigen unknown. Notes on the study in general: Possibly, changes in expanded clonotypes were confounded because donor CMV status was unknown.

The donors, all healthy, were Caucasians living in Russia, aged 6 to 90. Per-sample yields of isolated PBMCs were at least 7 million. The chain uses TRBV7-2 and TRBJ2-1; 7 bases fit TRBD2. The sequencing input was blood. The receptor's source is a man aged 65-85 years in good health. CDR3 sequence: CASSRMLPSGYNEQFF. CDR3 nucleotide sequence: TGTGCCAGCAGCCGGATGCTCCCTAGCGGCTACAATGAGCAGTTCTTC. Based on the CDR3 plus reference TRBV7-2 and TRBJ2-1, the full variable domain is GAGVSQSPSNKVTEKGKDVELRCDPISGHTALYWYRQSLGQGLEFLIYFQGNSAPDKSGLPSDRFSAERTGGSVSTLTIQRTQQEDSAVYLCASSRMLPSGYNEQFFGPGTRLTVL.